A single sample is the source of the 22 T cell receptor beta chains below, sequenced in a study of blood T cell repertoires in COVID-19. Sequenced by immunoSEQ multiplex PCR; TCRdb stores in-frame clones only, minus some. The profile shows 180,000 or so clones, over 75% of them singletons. The source material was peripheral blood. The source is a woman older than 75 with acute or convalescent COVID-19.

The V and J genes are TRBV7-3 and TRBJ2-1, with 7 bases lining up with TRBD2. CDR3 length equals 16 residues. V was clipped by 4 bases and J by 0 bases; unmatched bases: 6. The germline V gene encodes CDR1 SGHTA and CDR2 FQGTGA. The CDR3 here is CASSSKAGLSYNEQFF. The DNA for the CDR3 is TGTGCCAGCAGCTCCAAAGCGGGACTCTCCTACAATGAGCAGTTCTTC. Together with reference TRBV7-3 and TRBJ2-1, the CDR3 gives the full variable domain: GAGVSQTPSNKVTEKGKYVELRCDPISGHTALYWYRQSLGQGPEFLIYFQGTGAADDSGLPNDRFFAVRPEGSVSTLKIQRTERGDSAVYLCASSSKAGLSYNEQFFGPGTRLTVL.

The chain has TRBV10-3 and TRBJ2-7; 13 bases align to TRBD2. Trimming removed 5 bases from V and 2 bases from J; junction bases left unmatched: 3. The CDR3 has 15 residues. CDR1 ENHRY and CDR2 SYGVKD come from the germline V gene. The CDR3 is CAISQGTSGTYEQYF. DNA for the CDR3: TGTGCCATCAGTCAAGGGACTAGCGGGACCTACGAGCAGTACTTC.

This rearrangement joins TRBV19 to TRBJ2-3; D may be TRBD2 (7 bases). CDR3 length: 15 amino acids. The germline V gene has CDR1 LNHDA and CDR2 SQIVND (reference sequence). Trimming took off 5 bases at V and 2 bases at J, with 14 bases between the two ends. The CDR3 region has the DNA TGTGCCAGTAGTTCTATAGGGGGGGCCACAGATACGCAGTATTTT. The encoded protein is CASSSIGGATDTQYF.

The gene calls are TRBV2 and TRBJ2-3; D possibly corresponds to TRBD1 (5 bases). V was clipped by 8 bases and J by 3 bases, with 24 bases between them. Germline CDR1 is SNHLY and CDR2 is FYNNEI. The CDR3 loop spans 17 amino acids. The CDR3 spells CASGRWQGLGTTDTQYF. CDR3 bases: TGTGCCAGCGGTCGGTGGCAGGGTCTAGGCACGACAGATACGCAGTATTTT.

The V gene is TRBV7-8, the J gene TRBJ1-5; the D is unclear. This CDR3 has 17 residues. Deletions cut 4 bases from V and 3 bases from J, with 19 bases between. Germline V gene sequence: CDR1 SGHVS, CDR2 FQNEAQ. The CDR3 nucleotides read TGTGCCAGCAGCTCACTAGGCCTCGGAAGGATCAATCAGCCCCAGCATTTT. The encoded protein is CASSSLGLGRINQPQHF.

This sequence joins TRBV7-3 and TRBJ2-1, with 9 bases fitting TRBD2. This CDR3 region has 14 residues. V trimming: 5 bases; J trimming: 8 bases; junction bases outside the gene matches: 7. In germline, CDR1 is SGHTA, CDR2 FQGTGA. CDR3 nucleotides: TGTGCCAGCAGCCCAGGACTAGCGAGCGATGAGCAGTTCTTC. Encoded protein: CASSPGLASDEQFF.

The rearrangement uses TRBV20-1 and TRBJ2-3; 7 bases agree with TRBD2. The CDR3 covers 11 residues. Germline CDR1 and CDR2: DFQATT and SNEGSKA (reference sequence). V lost 7 bases to trimming and J lost 6 bases; unmatched junction nucleotides: 4. In nucleotides, the CDR3 is TGCAGTGGAGCGGGAACCGATACGCAGTATTTT. Translated: CSGAGTDTQYF.

V gene TRBV4-1 combines with J gene TRBJ1-2; possibly TRBD1 for D (5 bases). This CDR3 has 15 amino acids. Germline-derived CDR1 and CDR2 are MGHRA and YSYEKL. Trimming shortened V by 0 bases and J by 0 bases, and 8 bases separated the two germline ends. The CDR3 DNA is TGCGCCAGCAGCCAAGAGGGGCACCCTAACTATGGCTACACCTTC. Protein product: CASSQEGHPNYGYTF.

The chain combines TRBV2 with TRBJ2-2; 7 bases align to TRBD2. Germline CDR1 reads SNHLY; CDR2 reads FYNNEI. J was trimmed by 6 bases and V by 8 bases; bases with no gene match: 9. The length of the CDR3 is 14 residues. The chain's CDR3 is CASGDLAGAGELFF. DNA of the CDR3: TGTGCCAGCGGGGACCTCGCGGGGGCCGGGGAGCTGTTTTTT.

This clone was seen only a few times. The J gene is TRBJ1-1, the V gene TRBV10-3; TRBD1 matches 7 bases. With 0 bases clipped from V and 3 bases from J, the junction kept 4 bases outside the gene matches. Germline V lookup: CDR1 ENHRY, CDR2 SYGVKD. The CDR3 totals 15 residues. The CDR3 sequence is CAISESYRGDTEAFF. The CDR3 DNA reads as TGTGCCATCAGTGAGTCTTACAGGGGCGACACTGAAGCTTTCTTT.

The chain recombines TRBV5-6 with TRBJ1-2, with 9 bases that match TRBD1. Germline trimming cut 1 base from V and 9 bases from J; bases unmatched to any gene: 7. CDR3 length equals 14 residues. The V gene's germline CDR1 is SGHDT and CDR2 YYEEEE. The CDR3 spells CASSLKGTGRSYTF. CDR3 coding DNA: TGTGCCAGCAGCTTGAAGGGGACAGGGAGGAGCTACACCTTC.

The chain carries TRBV24-1 and TRBJ2-3, with TRBD1 identical over 8 bases. The CDR3 totals 18 residues. Trimming removed 6 bases from V and 5 bases from J; junction bases left unmatched: 18. The germline V gene encodes CDR1 KGHDR and CDR2 SFDVKD. The DNA of the CDR3 is TGTGCCACCAGTACGCCTAGGCCCGACAGGGGAAATGTAGATACGCAGTATTTT. This gives the protein CATSTPRPDRGNVDTQYF.

The rearrangement uses TRBV6-2 or TRBV6-3 and TRBJ2-2, with D possibly being TRBD1 (6 bases). The CDR3 totals 15 residues. Germline assignment: CDR1 MNHEY and CDR2 SVGEGT. The V and J ends lost 2 bases and 3 bases respectively, with 10 bases between them. Here the CDR3 reads CASSYNRVDTGELFF. The CDR3 coding sequence is TGTGCCAGCAGTTACAACAGGGTTGACACCGGGGAGCTGTTTTTT.

This clone was observed a handful of times. The genes are TRBV4-3 and TRBJ1-2; D possibly corresponds to TRBD1 (6 bases). V lost 0 bases and J lost 5, with 13 bases in between. This CDR3 is 15 amino acids long. Germline values: CDR1 LGHNA, CDR2 YSLEER. In DNA form, the CDR3 reads TGCGCCAGCAGCCAAGAAGGGGGGGTAGAGTATGGCTACACCTTC. It yields the protein CASSQEGGVEYGYTF.

This clone was seen only once. V and J are TRBV10-3 and TRBJ1-5; tentative D call: TRBD1 (5 bases). The CDR3 is made up of 14 amino acids. Germline CDR1 ENHRY, CDR2 SYGVKD. V lost 6 bases, J lost 5 bases, and 14 bases lay in between. The DNA for the CDR3 is TGTGCCATCAGCCCTACCGGGGGAGATCAGCCCCAGCATTTT. It translates to CAISPTGGDQPQHF.

This chain uses TRBV6-6 with TRBJ2-7, with a possible D match to TRBD2 (6 bases). Trimming cost V 3 bases and J 3 bases, with 15 bases left between them. The CDR3 covers 15 residues. The germline CDR1 and CDR2 sequences are MNHNY and SVGAGI (reference sequence). The chain's CDR3 is CASSYGTSRVYEQYF. DNA for the CDR3: TGTGCCAGCAGTTATGGAACTAGCCGAGTCTACGAGCAGTACTTC.

This CDR3 is CASSLTAYQETQYF. CDR3 DNA sequence: TGTGCCAGCAGTTTGACAGCGTACCAAGAGACCCAGTACTTC. The chain carries TRBV6-5 and TRBJ2-5; TRBD1 is a possible D gene (5 bases). The V end was cut by 4 bases, the J end by 0 bases, with 9 bases between. CDR3 length: 14 residues. The V gene's germline CDR1 is MNHEY and CDR2 SVGAGI.

The rearrangement joins TRBV19 to TRBJ1-2, with D possibly being TRBD1 (5 bases). V lost 5 bases and J lost 7, with 23 bases in between. CDR1 is LNHDA and CDR2 is SQIVND in the germline V gene (reference sequence). CDR3 size: 16 residues. The chain's CDR3 is CASSPGTIGGNGGYTF. The CDR3 DNA sequence: TGTGCCAGTAGTCCAGGGACTATCGGCGGTAATGGTGGCTACACCTTC.

Of note for this clone: At one of its ends the junction is not consistent with the germline gene, which may arise from a read error. This rearrangement joins TRBV6-5 to TRBJ1-2, with TRBD1 identical over 8 bases. Germline V gene data show CDR1 as MNHEY and CDR2 as SVGAGI. This CDR3 region has 13 residues. In DNA form, the CDR3 reads TGTGCCAGCAGAGTAACAGGGGGTGCGCCGTTTTTCTTC. Amino acid sequence: CASRVTGGAPFFF.

This rearrangement joins TRBV7-6 to TRBJ2-5; TRBD2 agrees at 8 bases. Unmatched junction bases numbered 11, after V lost 3 bases and J lost 5 bases. The CDR3 consists of 16 residues. Looked up from germline, CDR1 is SGHVS and CDR2 is FNYEAQ. CDR3 coding DNA: TGTGCCAGCAGCTTCGTCGGGAGGGCGTCGGGGGAGACCCAGTACTTC. It specifies CASSFVGRASGETQYF.

Here the CDR3 reads CASSRWGKGDEQFF. In DNA form, the CDR3 reads TGTGCCAGCAGTAGGTGGGGCAAAGGGGATGAGCAGTTCTTC. The chain is built from TRBV27 and TRBJ2-1, with D possibly matching TRBD1 (5 bases). Per germline, CDR1 MNHEY and CDR2 SMNVEV (reference sequence). V was shortened by 5 bases and J by 8 bases, with 16 bases between the two germline ends. The length of the CDR3 is 14 residues.

The CDR3 DNA is TGTGCCAGCAGCCACCGACTAGCGGGAGGTACCTACAATGAGCAGTTCTTC. Translation: CASSHRLAGGTYNEQFF. The rearrangement uses TRBV11-3 and TRBJ2-1; 13 bases match TRBD2. The CDR3 runs to 17 residues. After removal of 5 bases from V and 2 bases from J, the junction contained 6 bases not matched to a gene. Germline V lookup: CDR1 SGHNT, CDR2 YENEEA. The whole variable domain, remainder taken from reference TRBV11-3 and TRBJ2-1, is EAGVVQSPRYKIIEKKQPVAFWCNPISGHNTLYWYLQNLGQGPELLIRYENEEAVDDSQLPKDRFSAERLKGVDSTLKIQPAELGDSAVYLCASSHRLAGGTYNEQFFGPGTRLTVL.